The source of this T cell receptor (beta chain) is a study of blood T cells in healthy people across ages. This CDR3 region has 14 residues. Trimming pared 5 bases from V and 6 bases from J, leaving 16 bases between. The germline gives CDR1 SGHAT, CDR2 FQNNGV. This clonotype was observed many times. Next came a second PCR, run for roughly 6 to 11 cycles, which used a sample-barcoded 5' primer along with a J-beta primer mix. Each CDR3 protein is one row after TCRdb ran MiXCR on the 5' RACE reads. The sample yields around 870,000 distinct CDR3 sequences, more than 25% seen once. This chain connects TRBV11-2 to TRBJ2-5; possibly TRBD2 for D (5 bases). The origin of this receptor is a woman aged 80 or over in good health. The sample was blood. Here the CDR3 reads CASSLQEAPKTQYF. CDR3 DNA: TGTGCCAGCAGCCTGCAGGAGGCCCCAAAGACCCAGTACTTC.